This TCR beta chain emerged from a study of shared clonotypes between healthy human individuals (dated by TCRdb to 2018 to 2021). Turning to the overall study: The cohort included three men and a couple of women between 18 and 49 years of age. To estimate repertoire size and how much clonotypes are shared between individuals, the study performed deep sequencing of blood TCR repertoires from a handful of healthy adults. Between about 0.85 and 9.5 billion PBMCs per donor were obtained by leukapheresis. To increase sequencing depth and limit assay-specific biases, TCR repertoire library preparation and sequencing were carried out by different laboratories using diverse techniques.

Healthy HIV-negative adults with no recently reported acute infections or vaccinations were included as donors. Every donor was a Caucasian adult residing in Nashville, Tennessee, USA. In the unsorted samples, 87 million or so PBMCs were counted, and genomic DNA was extracted using the QIAamp DNA Blood Mini kit. Blood was collected by leukapheresis, and PBMCs were isolated by Ficoll-Histopaque density gradient centrifugation and then cryopreserved in liquid nitrogen vapor phase. Compared with germline, V lacks 5 bases and J lacks 4 bases; bases without a gene match: 10. The CDR3, from cysteine to phenylalanine, totals 15 residues. Solely the CDR3 DNA is kept, with 45 bases framed from the first base. The germline V gene yields SGHTA for CDR1 and FQGTGA for CDR2. Using the deep immunoSEQ assay, TCR CDR3 regions were amplified from genomic DNA by multiplex PCR. Extracted genomic DNA from each cell subset was spread evenly across all wells of several immunoSEQ 96-well plates, with each plate serving as a replicate. Each replicate PCR for unsorted PBMC received roughly 0.3 ug genomic DNA, equal to 25,000 to 30,000 T cell genomes. Ten immunoSEQ deep assay plates were used to sequence the unsorted PBMC genomic DNA. Purified libraries were measured with a Qubit 3.0 fluorometer, size-checked on a Bioanalyzer 2100, and measured again with the KAPA Library Quantification kit. Every immunoSEQ 96-well plate was sequenced on a dedicated single-read 150-cycle Illumina NextSeq 550 flow cell. Processing in the source paper ran as follows. Because the immunoSEQ output included only junctional sequences and no quality scores, the filtering could not be the same as the filtering used for full-length reads. Sequences were annotated with PyIR, a Python wrapper for IgBLAST v1.9, and V/J genes and CDR3 were assigned using IMGT germline references. Reads with weak V/J assignments (E-value above 1e-6), missing CDR3, stop codons, out-of-frame junctions, or ambiguous translated residues were removed. V3J clonotypes were defined as sequences sharing an identical inferred V gene, J gene, and CDR3 amino acid sequence. Percentage overlap between repertoires was calculated by dividing the number of shared unique clonotypes by the size of the smaller repertoire. Three approaches were used to assess repertoire richness: RTK rarefaction, the Chao1 estimator, and Recon v2.1 estimates of unobserved clonotypes. In its TCRdb copy, this immuneACCESS table keeps in-frame sequences only and misses some clones. Where compared with another copy, unresolved V genes explain less than half of these, and the others have no known cause. D and trimming were read from the DNA, whereas the V and J calls and clone size are those reported in that table. Present in this sample are about 510,000 clones, 79% of which were seen just once. The leading ten clones occupy roughly 13% of the sample.

Broader findings and caveats from the paper: Pairwise subsampling indicated that sequencing depth was expected to affect the degree of clonotype sharing among donors. Sampling was limited to blood, and TCR repertoires in tissue likely differ from TCR repertoires in blood. The small number of donors limited the genetic and exposure-history diversity represented.

On this clone itself: This receptor's antigen is unknown. Per-base qualities were not stored, and no clone one base away is much larger.

Sequences were obtained from PBMCs. Recombination linked TRBV7-3 to TRBJ2-7; 8 junctional bases match TRBD2. The TCR sequence derives from a woman between 35 and 50 years old in good health. Some clones in this sample may be carry-over from other donors' samples. The DNA reads TGTGCCAGCAGCCGAGAGCGGGGGTTAACATACGAGCAGTACTTC. This encodes CASSRERGLTYEQYF. With the portions outside the CDR3 filled from the reference TRBV7-3 and TRBJ2-7 genes, the complete variable region becomes GAGVSQTPSNKVTEKGKYVELRCDPISGHTALYWYRQSLGQGPEFLIYFQGTGAADDSGLPNDRFFAVRPEGSVSTLKIQRTERGDSAVYLCASSRERGLTYEQYFGPGTRLTVT.